The 21 T cell receptor beta chains listed next were all sequenced from one sample in a study of tumour-infiltrating T cells in Burkitt lymphoma. Libraries were prepared by immunoSEQ multiplex PCR; TCRdb keeps only in-frame clonotypes and omits some of them. This sample has 1,200 to 1,500 clones; around an eighth occur once, and the top ten carry about 17%. Specimen: tumor tissue. These receptor sequences come from a human donor with Burkitt lymphoma.

In this sample, this clone is large. CDR3 bases: TGTGCCAGCAGTTTAGGCAGGGTAGCCACTGAAGCTTTCTTT. Translation gives CASSLGRVATEAFF. The rearrangement links TRBV28 to TRBJ1-1, with a tentative D call TRBD1 (5 bases). Germline-derived CDR1 and CDR2 are MDHEN and SYDVKM. The CDR3 is 14 amino acids. V was shortened by 2 bases and J by 4 bases, with 11 bases between the two germline ends. Full variable domain (remainder filled in from reference TRBV28 and TRBJ1-1): DVKVTQSSRYLVKRTGEKVFLECVQDMDHENMFWYRQDPGLGLRLIYFSYDVKMKEKGDIPEGYSVSREKKERFSLILESASTNQTSMYLCASSLGRVATEAFFGQGTRLTVV.

This clone was counted between two and nine times. The CDR3 nucleotides are TGTGCCAGCAGACCAGCCGGTTACGAGACCCAGTACTTC. Its protein is CASRPAGYETQYF. V and J are TRBV5-6 and TRBJ2-5; D remains unclear. The germline CDR1 and CDR2 sequences are SGHDT and YYEEEE. V was pared by 5 bases and J by 5 bases, with 13 bases between. CDR3 length: 13 amino acids.

The chain uses TRBV30 and TRBJ1-5; no reliable D call. Germline V gene lookup returns CDR1 GTSNPN and CDR2 SVGIG (reference sequence). This CDR3 region has 13 residues. The germline V and J ends were trimmed by 0 bases and 7 bases, with 10 bases remaining between them. CDR3 coding DNA: TGTGCCTGGAGTGTACCCGGTACCCAGCCCCAGCATTTT. Translating gives CAWSVPGTQPQHF.

This clone was detected a few times. The DNA for the CDR3 is TGCGCCAGCAGTGAGCCCCTCGACAGGGGAGAAGTCACAGATACGCAGTATTTT. Translation: CASSEPLDRGEVTDTQYF. The chain carries TRBV10-2 and TRBJ2-3, with TRBD1 matching over 8 bases. V shed 2 bases, J shed 2 bases, and the junction held 12 bases outside the gene matches. This CDR3 comprises 18 residues. Germline values: CDR1 WSHSY, CDR2 SAAADI.

This clone has a handful of counts. The chain is built from TRBV6-5 and TRBJ2-1; TRBD2 might be the D (6 bases). Germline V gives CDR1 MNHEY, CDR2 SVGAGI. Deletions cut 11 bases from V and 6 bases from J, with 20 bases between. This CDR3 spans 14 amino acids. The DNA of the CDR3 is TGTGCCGCCCGACCCCCCGGGGGTGTCAATGAGCAGTTCTTC. This sequence encodes CAARPPGGVNEQFF.

This clone was found a few times. The V call is TRBV5-6, the J call TRBJ2-7, with a possible D match to TRBD2 (6 bases). Trimming took off 3 bases at V and 4 bases at J, with 14 bases between the two ends. Germline-derived CDR1 and CDR2 are SGHDT and YYEEEE. The CDR3 is 14 residues long. Written as DNA, the CDR3 is TGTGCCAGCAGCTCGCAAGGACTATCTTACGAGCAGTACGTC. Its protein is CASSSQGLSYEQYV.

As regards this clone: The junction does not match germline at one end; this may be a read error. The genes are TRBV19 and TRBJ1-1, with D tentatively TRBD1 (5 bases). Germline V gene lookup returns CDR1 LNHDA and CDR2 SQIVND (reference sequence). The CDR3 is 14 residues long. The CDR3 region has the DNA TGTGCCAGTAGTATGTCAGGGCCAGGGACTGAAGCGTGCTTT. Translation gives CASSMSGPGTEACF.

The chain joins TRBV11-2 to TRBJ1-1, with unresolved D. V was trimmed by 5 bases and J by 5 bases, leaving 18 bases between them. Germline CDR1 is SGHAT and CDR2 is FQNNGV. The CDR3 sequence is 15 residues long. CDR3 loop: CASSPTRVAGTEAFF. The CDR3 nucleotides are TGTGCCAGCAGCCCCACTCGGGTGGCGGGGACTGAAGCTTTCTTT.

This clone was seen more than once but under ten times. The chain couples TRBV6-1 to TRBJ2-7; TRBD2 agrees at 7 bases. Germline V CDR1 and CDR2: MNHNS, SASEGT. The CDR3 spans 14 residues. Trimming at V came to 4 bases and at J to 6 bases, leaving 9 bases not matched to a gene. CDR3 protein: CASSVKREGLEQYV. The CDR3 nucleotides read TGTGCCAGCAGTGTTAAGAGGGAGGGGCTCGAGCAGTACGTC.

This clone turned up a few times. The chain couples TRBV4-1 to TRBJ2-2, with D perhaps matching TRBD2 (5 bases). CDR3 length: 14 amino acids. Trimming pared 3 bases from V and 4 bases from J, leaving 9 bases between. Germline lookup yields CDR1 MGHRA and CDR2 YSYEKL. CDR3 residues: CASSHPLVTGELFF. In DNA, the CDR3 is TGCGCCAGCAGCCACCCACTAGTCACCGGGGAGCTGTTTTTT.

The sample holds a few counts of this clone. The J gene is TRBJ2-7, the V gene TRBV10-3; TRBD2 matches 8 bases. J lost 7 bases, V lost 3 bases, and 14 bases had no gene match. The CDR3 runs 16 residues. Looked up from germline, CDR1 is ENHRY and CDR2 is SYGVKD. CDR3 sequence (DNA): TGTGCCATCAGTGATCCGGGACTAGGACCTAGATTAGAGCAGTACGTC. It is translated as CAISDPGLGPRLEQYV.

The chain joins TRBV9 to TRBJ2-1, with 10 positions matching TRBD1. CDR1 and CDR2 (germline): SGDLS, YYNGEE. This CDR3 has 14 amino acids. Trimming cost V 6 bases and J 4 bases; bases outside gene matches: 4. CDR3 in DNA: TGTGCCAGCACCCGACAGGGGGCGTACAATGAGCAGTTCTTC. Its protein product is CASTRQGAYNEQFF.

The chain carries TRBV6-5 and TRBJ2-7, with D unclear. Germline-derived CDR1 and CDR2 are MNHEY and SVGAGI. The CDR3 is 12 residues long. The CDR3 reads CASSPNSHEQYV. In DNA, the CDR3 is TGTGCCAGCAGCCCGAACTCCCACGAGCAGTACGTC.

The CDR3 coding sequence is TGCGCCAGCAGCGGAACAGGGAGGCGGAATGAAAAACTGTTTTTT. Translation gives CASSGTGRRNEKLFF. The chain couples TRBV5-1 to TRBJ1-4; tentatively, D is TRBD1 (6 bases). The CDR3 is 15 amino acids. Germline V gene lookup returns CDR1 SGHRS and CDR2 YFSETQ. V lost 4 bases to trimming and J lost 5 bases, with 15 bases between them.

This clone was counted only a few times. J is TRBJ2-1 and V is TRBV9; TRBD1 matches 7 bases. The J segment lost 9 bases and the V segment lost 3 bases, leaving 3 bases of the junction unmatched. The CDR3 is 12 residues long. From germline, CDR1 is SGDLS and CDR2 YYNGEE. CDR3: CASSATGVEQFF. The CDR3 DNA reads TGTGCCAGCAGCGCAACAGGGGTTGAGCAGTTCTTC.

This clone was observed a few times. The genes are TRBV19 and TRBJ2-5; weak D call: TRBD1 (5 bases). CDR3 length: 14 amino acids. Trimming pared 1 base from V and 5 bases from J, leaving 11 bases between. Germline assignment: CDR1 LNHDA and CDR2 SQIVND (reference sequence). Here the CDR3 reads CASSIGQSGETQYF. The CDR3, as DNA: TGTGCCAGTAGTATAGGACAGTCCGGGGAGACCCAGTACTTC.

Only a few counts were recorded for this clone. The genes are TRBV6-1 and TRBJ2-2; D remains ambiguous. Germline-derived CDR1 and CDR2 are MNHNS and SASEGT. The CDR3 sequence is 15 residues long. V lost 2 bases and J lost 1, with 8 bases in between. CDR3 region: CASSEMRGNTGELFF. The CDR3 DNA is TGTGCCAGCAGTGAAATGAGAGGGAACACCGGGGAGCTGTTTTTT.

This clone has only a few counts. The V and J genes are TRBV7-9 and TRBJ2-3, with 7 bases lining up with TRBD2. CDR1 and CDR2 (germline): SEHNR, FQNEAQ (reference sequence). The CDR3 is 15 amino acids. With V trimmed by 3 bases and J by 0 bases, 3 bases remained unmatched. In DNA, the CDR3 is TGTGCCAGCAGCTTTTCTAGCGGAAGCACAGATACGCAGTATTTT. Protein product: CASSFSSGSTDTQYF.

Only a few counts were recorded for this clone. The chain combines TRBV11-3 with TRBJ2-1; no clear D gene. Trimming stripped 5 bases from V and 5 bases from J, with 10 bases between. CDR1 is SGHNT and CDR2 is YENEEA in the germline V gene. This CDR3 is 13 amino acids long. This chain's CDR3 is CASSTDENNEQFF. CDR3 bases: TGTGCCAGCAGCACCGACGAAAACAATGAGCAGTTCTTC.

The J gene is TRBJ2-3, the V gene TRBV7-2; 8 bases fit TRBD1. Per the germline V gene, CDR1 is SGHTA and CDR2 is FQGNSA. The CDR3 sequence is 14 residues long. V lost 4 bases to trimming and J lost 4 bases; unmatched junction nucleotides: 4. The CDR3, as DNA: TGTGCCAGCAGCTCTAGACAGGGGTCAGATACGCAGTATTTT. This gives the protein CASSSRQGSDTQYF.

This clone was found a few times. This sequence joins TRBV9 and TRBJ2-1; tentatively, D is TRBD2 (5 bases). Germline V lookup: CDR1 SGDLS, CDR2 YYNGEE. This CDR3 is built from 13 residues. Trimming took off 1 base at V and 8 bases at J, with 10 bases between the two ends. The DNA of the CDR3 is TGTGCCAGCAGCGTATACGGGGTTGATGAGCAGTTCTTC. Its translation: CASSVYGVDEQFF. Combining the CDR3 with reference TRBV9 and TRBJ2-1 gives the whole variable domain DSGVTQTPKHLITATGQRVTLRCSPRSGDLSVYWYQQSLDQGLQFLIQYYNGEERAKGNILERFSAQQFPDLHSELNLSSLELGDSALYFCASSVYGVDEQFFGPGTRLTVL.